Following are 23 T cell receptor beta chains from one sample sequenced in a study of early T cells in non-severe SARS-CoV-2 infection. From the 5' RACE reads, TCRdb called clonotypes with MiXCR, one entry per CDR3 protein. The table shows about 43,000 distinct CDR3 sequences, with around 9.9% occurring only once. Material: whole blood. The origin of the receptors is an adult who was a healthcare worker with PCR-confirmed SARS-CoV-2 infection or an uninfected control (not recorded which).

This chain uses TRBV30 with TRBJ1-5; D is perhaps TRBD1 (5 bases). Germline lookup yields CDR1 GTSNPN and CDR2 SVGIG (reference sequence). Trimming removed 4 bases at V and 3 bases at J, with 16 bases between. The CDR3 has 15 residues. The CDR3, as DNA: TGTGCCTGGAAATCAGGGACCATAACCAATCAGCCCCAGCATTTT. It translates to CAWKSGTITNQPQHF.

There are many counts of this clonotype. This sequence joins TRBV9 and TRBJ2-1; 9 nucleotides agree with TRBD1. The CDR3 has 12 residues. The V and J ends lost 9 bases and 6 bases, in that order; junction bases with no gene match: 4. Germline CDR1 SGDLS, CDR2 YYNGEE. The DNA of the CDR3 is TGTGCCACTGGACAGGGGAGCAATGAGCAGTTCTTC. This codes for CATGQGSNEQFF.

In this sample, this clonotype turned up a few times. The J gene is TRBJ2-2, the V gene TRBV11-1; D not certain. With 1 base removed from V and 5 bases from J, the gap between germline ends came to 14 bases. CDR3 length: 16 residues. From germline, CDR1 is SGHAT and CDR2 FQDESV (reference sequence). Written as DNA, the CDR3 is TGTGCCAGCAGCTTAGGGTCCAGCGTCGATACCGGGGAGCTGTTTTTT. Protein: CASSLGSSVDTGELFF.

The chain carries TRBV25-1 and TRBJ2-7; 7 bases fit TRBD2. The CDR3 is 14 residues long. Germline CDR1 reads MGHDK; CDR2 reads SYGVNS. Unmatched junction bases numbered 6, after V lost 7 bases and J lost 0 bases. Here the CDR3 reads CASKVSGDSYEQYF. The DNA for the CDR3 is TGTGCCAGCAAAGTAAGCGGGGACTCCTACGAGCAGTACTTC.

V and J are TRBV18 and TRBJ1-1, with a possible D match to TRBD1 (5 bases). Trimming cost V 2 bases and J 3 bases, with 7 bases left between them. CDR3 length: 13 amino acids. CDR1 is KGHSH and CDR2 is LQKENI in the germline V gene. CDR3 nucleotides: TGTGCCAGCTCACCATCCAGGGACACTGAAGCTTTCTTT. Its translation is CASSPSRDTEAFF.

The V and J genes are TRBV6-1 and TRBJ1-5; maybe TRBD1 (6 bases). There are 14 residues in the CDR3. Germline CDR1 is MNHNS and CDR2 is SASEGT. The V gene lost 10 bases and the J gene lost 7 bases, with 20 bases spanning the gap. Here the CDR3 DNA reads TGTGCCACCAATGACAGGCCCCGGGGACAGCCCCAGCATTTT. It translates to CATNDRPRGQPQHF.

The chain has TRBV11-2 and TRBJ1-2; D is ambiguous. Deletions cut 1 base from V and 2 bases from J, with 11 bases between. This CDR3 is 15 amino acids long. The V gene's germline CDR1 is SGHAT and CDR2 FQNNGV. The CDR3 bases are TGTGCCAGCAGCTTAGTCGATGTCAGAAACTATGGCTACACCTTC. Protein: CASSLVDVRNYGYTF.

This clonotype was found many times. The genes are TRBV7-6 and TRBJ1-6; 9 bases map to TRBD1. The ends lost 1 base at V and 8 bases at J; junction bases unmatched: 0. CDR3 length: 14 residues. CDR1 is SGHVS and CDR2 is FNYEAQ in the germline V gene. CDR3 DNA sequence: TGTGCCAGCAGCTTAGGGGACAGGGATTCACCCCTCCACTTT. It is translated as CASSLGDRDSPLHF.

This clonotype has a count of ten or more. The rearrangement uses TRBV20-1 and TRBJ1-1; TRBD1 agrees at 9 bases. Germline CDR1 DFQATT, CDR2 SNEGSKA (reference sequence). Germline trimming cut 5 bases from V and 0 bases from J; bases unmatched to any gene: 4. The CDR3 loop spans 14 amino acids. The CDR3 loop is CSASQGAMNTEAFF. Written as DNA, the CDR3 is TGCAGTGCTTCACAGGGGGCCATGAACACTGAAGCTTTCTTT.

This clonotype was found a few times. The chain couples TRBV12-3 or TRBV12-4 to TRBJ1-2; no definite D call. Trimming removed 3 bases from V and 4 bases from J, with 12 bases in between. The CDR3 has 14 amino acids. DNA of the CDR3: TGTGCCAGCAGTTTGGACCGCCGGACCTATGGCTACACCTTC. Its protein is CASSLDRRTYGYTF.

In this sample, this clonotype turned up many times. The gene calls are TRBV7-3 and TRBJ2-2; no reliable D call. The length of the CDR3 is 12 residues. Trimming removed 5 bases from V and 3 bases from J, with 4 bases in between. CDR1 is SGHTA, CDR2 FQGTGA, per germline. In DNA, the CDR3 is TGTGCCAGCAGCCGCTACACCGGGGAGCTGTTTTTT. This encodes CASSRYTGELFF.

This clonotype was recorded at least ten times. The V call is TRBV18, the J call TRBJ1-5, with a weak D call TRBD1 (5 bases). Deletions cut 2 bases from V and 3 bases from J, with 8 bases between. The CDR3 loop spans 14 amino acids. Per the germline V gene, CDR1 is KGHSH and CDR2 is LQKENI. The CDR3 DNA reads TGTGCCAGCTCACCATTCAGGGACAATCAGCCCCAGCATTTT. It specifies CASSPFRDNQPQHF.

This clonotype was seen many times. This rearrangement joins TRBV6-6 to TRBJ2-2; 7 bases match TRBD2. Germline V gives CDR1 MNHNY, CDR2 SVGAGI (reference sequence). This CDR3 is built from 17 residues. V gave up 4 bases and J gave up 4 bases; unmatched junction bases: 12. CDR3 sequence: CASSSPPPGLSTGELFF. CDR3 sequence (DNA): TGTGCCAGCAGTTCCCCTCCTCCGGGACTATCCACCGGGGAGCTGTTTTTT.

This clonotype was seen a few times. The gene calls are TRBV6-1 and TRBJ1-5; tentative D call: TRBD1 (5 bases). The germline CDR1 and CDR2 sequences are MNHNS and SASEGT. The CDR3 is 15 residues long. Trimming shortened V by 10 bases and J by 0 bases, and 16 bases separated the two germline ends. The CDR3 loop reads CAINPAGVSNQPQHF. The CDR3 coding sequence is TGTGCCATCAACCCCGCGGGGGTTAGCAATCAGCCCCAGCATTTT.

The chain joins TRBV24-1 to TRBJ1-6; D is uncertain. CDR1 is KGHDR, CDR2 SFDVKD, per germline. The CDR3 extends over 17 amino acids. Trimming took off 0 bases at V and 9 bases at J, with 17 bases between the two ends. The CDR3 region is CATSDLLGRDDGSPLHF. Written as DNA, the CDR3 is TGTGCCACCAGTGATTTGTTGGGCCGCGACGACGGTTCACCCCTCCACTTT.

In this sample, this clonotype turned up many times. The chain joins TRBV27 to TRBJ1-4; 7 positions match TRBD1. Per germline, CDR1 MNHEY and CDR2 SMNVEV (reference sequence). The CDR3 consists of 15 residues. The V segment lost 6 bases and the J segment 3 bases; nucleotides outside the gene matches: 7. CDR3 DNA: TGTGCCAGCAGCCAGGGGGGTCGGGCTAATGAAAAACTGTTTTTT. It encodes CASSQGGRANEKLFF.

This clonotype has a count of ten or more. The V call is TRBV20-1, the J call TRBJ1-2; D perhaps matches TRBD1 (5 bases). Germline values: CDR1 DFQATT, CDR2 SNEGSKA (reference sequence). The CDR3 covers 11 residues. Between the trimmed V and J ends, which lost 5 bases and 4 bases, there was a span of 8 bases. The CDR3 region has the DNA TGCAGTGCTGGGGCCAGCTATGGCTACACCTTC. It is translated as CSAGASYGYTF.

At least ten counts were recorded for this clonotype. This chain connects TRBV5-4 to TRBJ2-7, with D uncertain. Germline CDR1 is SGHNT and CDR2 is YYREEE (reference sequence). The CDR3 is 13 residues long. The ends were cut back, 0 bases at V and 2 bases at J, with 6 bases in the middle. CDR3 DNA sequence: TGTGCCAGCAGCTTGGTTAGGACCTACGAGCAGTACTTC. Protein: CASSLVRTYEQYF.

The CDR3 DNA is TGCAGTGCCTCTAGCGGGGGGAACCAAGAGACCCAGTACTTC. Its protein product is CSASSGGNQETQYF. The chain is built from TRBV20-1 and TRBJ2-5; TRBD2 agrees at 11 bases. CDR3 length: 14 amino acids. Trimming took 6 bases from V and 0 from J; bases not matched to a gene: 3. CDR1 is DFQATT and CDR2 is SNEGSKA in the germline V gene (reference sequence).

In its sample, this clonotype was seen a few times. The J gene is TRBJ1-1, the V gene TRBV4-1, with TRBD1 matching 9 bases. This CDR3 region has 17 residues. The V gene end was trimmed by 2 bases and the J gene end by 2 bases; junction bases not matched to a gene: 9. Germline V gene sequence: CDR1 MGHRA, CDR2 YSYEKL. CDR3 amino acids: CASSQSSTGQGNTEAFF. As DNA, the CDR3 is TGCGCCAGCAGCCAATCTTCTACGGGACAGGGAAACACTGAAGCTTTCTTT.

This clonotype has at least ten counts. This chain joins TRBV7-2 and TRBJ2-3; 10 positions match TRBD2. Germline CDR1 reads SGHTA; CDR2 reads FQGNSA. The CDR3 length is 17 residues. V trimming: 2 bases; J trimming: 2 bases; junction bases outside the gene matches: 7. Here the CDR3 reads CASSLTSGGVVTDTQYF. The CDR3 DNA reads TGTGCCAGCAGCTTAACGAGCGGGGGGGTCGTCACAGATACGCAGTATTTT.

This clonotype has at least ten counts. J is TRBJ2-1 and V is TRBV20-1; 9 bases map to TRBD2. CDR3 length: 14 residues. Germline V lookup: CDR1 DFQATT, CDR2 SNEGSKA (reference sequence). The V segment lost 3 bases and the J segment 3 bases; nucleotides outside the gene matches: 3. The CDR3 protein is CSARVAGDYNEQFF. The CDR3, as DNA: TGCAGTGCTAGGGTAGCGGGGGACTACAATGAGCAGTTCTTC.

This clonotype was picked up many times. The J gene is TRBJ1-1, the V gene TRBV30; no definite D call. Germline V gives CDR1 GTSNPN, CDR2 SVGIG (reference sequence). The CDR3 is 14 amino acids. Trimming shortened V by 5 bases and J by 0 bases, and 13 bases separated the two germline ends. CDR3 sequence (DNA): TGTGCCTGGGGCGGGCCTCGCATGAACACTGAAGCTTTCTTT. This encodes CAWGGPRMNTEAFF.